These T cell receptor beta chains were read from a single sample in a study of long-term antiretroviral therapy in people with HIV. Assay: immunoSEQ multiplex PCR; the TCRdb copy retains only in-frame clones and omits some. In the table there are 14,000 or so clones, about 77% of which are singletons. The input for sequencing was unsorted PBMCs, taken 3.1 years after starting antiretroviral therapy. These receptors were taken from a man aged 40-55 years with HIV. CDR3s include the opening cysteine and the closing phenylalanine or tryptophan. The D gene is left open where the match is weak. The size field is filled for only some rows; it gives once, few, many or a size class.

V	size	J	D	CDR3	DNA
TRBV9	.	TRBJ1-1	.	CASSVEHGTEAFF	TGTGCCAGCAGCGTAGAGCACGGCACTGAAGCTTTCTTT
TRBV7-2	.	TRBJ1-1	.	CASSQNTEAFF	TGTGCCAGCAGCCAGAACACTGAAGCTTTCTTT
TRBV28	.	TRBJ1-5	.	CASSLGVSNQPQHF	TGTGCCAGCAGTTTAGGGGTGAGCAATCAGCCCCAGCATTTT
TRBV5-1	.	TRBJ2-1	.	CASSLAGSYNEQFF	TGCGCCAGCAGCTTGGCGGGTTCCTACAATGAGCAGTTCTTC
TRBV18	.	TRBJ2-3	.	CASSRADTQYF	TGTGCCAGCTCACGCGCAGATACGCAGTATTTT
TRBV29-1	once	TRBJ2-3	.	CSVEDRSSGIF	TGCAGCGTTGAAGATAGGAGTTCGGGTATTTTT
TRBV19	.	TRBJ1-2	TRBD1	CASSMWAGGFDGYTF	TGTGCCAGTAGTATGTGGGCAGGGGGCTTCGATGGCTACACCTTC
TRBV11-2	.	TRBJ1-2	.	CASSPWGGADGYTF	TGTGCCAGCAGCCCCTGGGGCGGGGCGGATGGCTACACCTTC
TRBV18	.	TRBJ1-3	.	CASSPDLASGNTIYF	TGTGCCAGCTCACCCGACCTGGCCTCTGGAAACACCATATATTTT
TRBV2	.	TRBJ2-6	TRBD2	CASSEALGLAGPSVLTF	TGTGCCAGCAGTGAAGCCCTGGGACTAGCGGGGCCGTCCGTCCTGACTTTC
TRBV4-2	.	TRBJ2-3	TRBD2	CASTRSGGGSTDTQYF	TGTGCCAGCACCAGAAGTGGCGGGGGTAGCACAGATACGCAGTATTTT
TRBV5-1	few	TRBJ2-7	TRBD2	CASSLAIAGGEQYF	TGCGCCAGCAGCTTGGCGATAGCGGGGGGGGAGCAGTACTTC
TRBV6-5	.	TRBJ1-6	TRBD1	CASSYGTGNSPLHF	TGTGCCAGCAGTTACGGGACAGGGAATTCACCCCTCCACTTT
TRBV19	once	TRBJ2-1	TRBD2	CASSIGLAGGGEQFF	TGTGCCAGTAGTATCGGACTAGCGGGGGGAGGTGAGCAGTTCTTC
TRBV11-2	.	TRBJ2-7	.	CASSLGGGFAYEQYF	TGTGCCAGCAGCTTAGGCGGGGGCTTTGCCTACGAGCAGTACTTC
TRBV2	.	TRBJ1-5	.	CASSDQGFSNQPQHF	TGTGCCAGCAGTGACCAGGGATTCTCCAATCAGCCCCAGCATTTT
TRBV27	.	TRBJ2-7	.	CASKSGDHYEQYF	TGTGCCAGCAAATCAGGGGACCACTACGAGCAGTACTTC
TRBV5-8	.	TRBJ2-7	TRBD2	CATVGGASELSYEQYF	TGTGCCACCGTCGGGGGGGCCTCGGAACTCTCCTACGAGCAGTACTTC
TRBV27	medium-sized	TRBJ2-3	TRBD2	CASSSLAGGPPDTQYF	TGTGCCAGCAGTTCCCTAGCGGGGGGGCCGCCAGATACGCAGTATTTT
TRBV19	.	TRBJ2-4	.	CASSGGGGSAKNIQYF	TGTGCCAGTAGTGGGGGAGGAGGGTCAGCCAAAAACATTCAGTACTTC
TRBV27	.	TRBJ1-2	TRBD1	CASRMTGLTYGYTF	TGTGCCAGCAGGATGACAGGGCTCACCTATGGCTACACCTTC
TRBV4-2	once	TRBJ1-2	.	CASSPGVGGYTF	TGTGCCAGCAGCCCAGGGGTCGGGGGGTACACCTTC
TRBV2	.	TRBJ1-5	.	CASSVEQGNQPQHF	TGTGCCAGCAGTGTGGAGCAGGGGAATCAGCCCCAGCATTTT
TRBV30	few	TRBJ2-7	.	CAWSIDRWNEQYF	TGTGCCTGGAGTATTGACAGGTGGAACGAGCAGTACTTC
TRBV10-2	.	TRBJ2-1	TRBD2	CASSESQTSGGDEQFF	TGCGCCAGCAGTGAGTCGCAGACTAGCGGGGGGGATGAGCAGTTCTTC
TRBV7-9	few	TRBJ2-7	TRBD1	CASSLGEIQGTYEQYF	TGTGCCAGCAGCTTAGGAGAGATACAGGGGACCTACGAGCAGTACTTC
TRBV7-8	.	TRBJ1-5	.	CASSLDPTDYQPQHF	TGTGCCAGCAGCTTAGATCCGACTGACTATCAGCCCCAGCATTTT
TRBV7-6	.	TRBJ2-7	.	CASSLVEGSSYEQYF	TGTGCCAGCAGCTTAGTTGAAGGGAGCTCCTACGAGCAGTACTTC
TRBV2	.	TRBJ1-1	.	CASSENREGTEAFF	TGTGCCAGCAGTGAAAACAGGGAGGGCACTGAAGCTTTCTTT
TRBV9	.	TRBJ1-2	.	CASSAGNNYGYTF	TGTGCCAGCAGCGCAGGGAATAACTATGGCTACACCTTC
TRBV11-1	.	TRBJ1-1	.	CASSFTLSTEAFF	TGTGCCAGCAGCTTTACCCTTTCCACTGAAGCTTTCTTT
TRBV4-2	few	TRBJ2-2	TRBD2	CASSHTLAGGMTGELFF	TGTGCCAGCAGCCATACTCTAGCGGGGGGGATGACCGGGGAGCTGTTTTTT
TRBV18	.	TRBJ1-1	TRBD1	CASSLSDRADWMNTEAFF	TGTGCCAGCTCACTATCGGACAGGGCGGACTGGATGAACACTGAAGCTTTCTTT
TRBV5-4	.	TRBJ1-1	.	CASSLEDPLRPSTEAFF	TGTGCCAGCAGCTTGGAGGACCCGCTACGACCCAGCACTGAAGCTTTCTTT
TRBV27	once	TRBJ1-1	.	CASSLYMNTEAFF	TGTGCCAGCAGTCTTTACATGAACACTGAAGCTTTCTTT
TRBV5-1	few	TRBJ2-3	TRBD2	CASSSLAGESWDTQYF	TGCGCCAGCAGCTCCTTAGCGGGGGAGTCCTGGGATACGCAGTATTTT
TRBV14	.	TRBJ1-2	.	CASSSRGPNYGYTF	TGTGCCAGCAGCTCTCGAGGGCCGAACTATGGCTACACCTTC
TRBV5-5	.	TRBJ1-1	.	CASGGGGGTEAFF	TGTGCCAGCGGAGGAGGGGGTGGTACTGAAGCTTTCTTT
TRBV29-1	.	TRBJ2-5	TRBD1	CSAAGTGTQETQYF	TGCAGCGCCGCTGGGACAGGGACCCAAGAGACCCAGTACTTC
TRBV7-9	few	TRBJ2-7	.	CASSLRDFGEQYF	TGTGCCAGCAGCCTCAGGGATTTCGGCGAGCAGTACTTC
TRBV5-5	.	TRBJ1-3	.	CASSLAGSSGNTIYF	TGTGCCAGCAGCCTAGCGGGGAGCTCTGGAAACACCATATATTTT
TRBV30	.	TRBJ1-2	.	CAWSVDGGAGYTF	TGTGCCTGGAGTGTTGATGGGGGAGCTGGCTACACCTTC
TRBV7-6	.	TRBJ1-4	.	CASSSAGSTNEKLFF	TGTGCCAGCAGCTCCGCGGGGTCAACTAATGAAAAACTGTTTTTT
TRBV27	.	TRBJ1-6	.	CASSLSGGWGSPLHF	TGTGCCAGCAGTTTATCAGGGGGATGGGGCTCACCCCTCCACTTT
TRBV5-1	.	TRBJ2-7	.	CASSLGAGTLTYEQYF	TGCGCCAGCAGCTTGGGAGCCGGGACACTAACCTACGAGCAGTACTTC
TRBV15	.	TRBJ1-4	.	CATSRSSDNEKLFF	TGTGCCACCAGCAGAAGCTCGGACAATGAAAAACTGTTTTTT
TRBV13	once	TRBJ2-1	TRBD1	CASSFRGRGVDEQFF	TGTGCCAGCAGCTTCAGGGGGCGAGGTGTCGATGAGCAGTTCTTC
TRBV5-6	.	TRBJ2-1	.	CASSLVDREGEQFF	TGTGCCAGCAGCTTGGTCGACAGGGAGGGTGAGCAGTTCTTC
TRBV5-1	.	TRBJ1-1	.	CASSFQGNTEAFF	TGCGCCAGCAGCTTCCAGGGGAACACTGAAGCTTTCTTT
TRBV7-9	.	TRBJ2-1	.	CASRYWHGDSLPINEQFF	TGTGCCAGCCGCTATTGGCATGGGGACTCCTTACCCATCAATGAGCAGTTCTTC
TRBV5-5	.	TRBJ2-7	.	CASSLGPYFGSYEQYF	TGTGCCAGCAGTCTTGGTCCCTACTTTGGGTCCTACGAGCAGTACTTC